This record covers a single TCR beta chain. As yet, its antigen is unknown. This entry belongs to a study of T-cell memory formation after mild COVID-19. Regarding the study as a whole: Chiefly within CM and EM were the contracting CD4+ clones; CD8+ ones were within EMRA.

Constant-segment primers and 5'RACE yielded cDNA libraries for TCR alpha and TCR beta, each carrying sample barcodes and UMIs. One entry per CDR3 protein results from TCRdb running MiXCR on the 5' RACE reads. The sample holds about 180,000 distinct CDR3 sequences, under 20% seen once. Germline trimming cut 3 bases from V and 2 bases from J; bases unmatched to any gene: 3. The CDR3 length is 13 residues. The V gene's germline CDR1 is DFQATT and CDR2 SNEGSKA (reference sequence). The TCR comes from a man aged 18 to 30 who had mild COVID-19 (a few samples of this study predate the infection). Cell type and time point are not known. V gene TRBV20-1 combines with J gene TRBJ1-1; TRBD1 agrees at 7 bases. The sequenced sample was PBMCs or a T cell subset sorted from them (not recorded which). CDR3 loop: CSASRDSNTEAFF. CDR3 nucleotides: TGCAGTGCTAGCCGGGACAGCAACACTGAAGCTTTCTTT.